The TCR beta chain described here comes from a study of T cells in localized non-small cell lung cancer. The data were produced by immunoSEQ multiplex PCR, yet TCRdb's version contains in-frame clones alone and is incomplete. Of about 27,000 clones listed, 82% are singletons. The CDR3 is 18 residues long. Trimming removed 3 bases at V and 0 bases at J, with 20 bases between. The germline V gene has CDR1 MGHRA and CDR2 YSYEKL. Sequencing used peripheral blood, obtained before any cancer treatment. This TCR was sampled from a woman aged 35 to 69 with stage I lung adenocarcinoma. The chain links TRBV4-1 to TRBJ1-2; D gene ambiguous. The CDR3 spells CASSHQPLAVRANYGYTF. In DNA, the CDR3 is TGCGCCAGCAGCCACCAACCCCTCGCAGTTCGGGCTAACTATGGCTACACCTTC.